This T cell receptor beta chain was sequenced for a study of CD8 T cells in ankylosing spondylitis. The study, taken as a whole, reports: The disease-linked clones had a CD8+ phenotype and low blood frequencies. Earlier reports found some motif variants in synovial fluid and blood in reactive arthritis. It appeared that ankylosing spondylitis blood was characterized by a TCR beta motif of several highly homologous variants.

Note on this clonotype: Its antigen is still unknown.

Germline assignment: CDR1 MNHEY and CDR2 SVGEGT. Trimming removed 0 bases from V and 3 bases from J, with 23 bases in between. The CDR3 loop spans 19 amino acids. Making the TCR beta libraries involved quantitative 5'-RACE with molecular barcodes. Each CDR3 protein gets one entry after TCRdb re-called the 5' RACE reads with MiXCR. The sample has fewer than 550,000 distinct CDR3 sequences, 5.3% seen once. The sequence derives from a male donor with ankylosing spondylitis. Sequenced sample: blood, either unsorted or a sorted T cell fraction (not recorded which). This chain links TRBV6-2 or TRBV6-3 with TRBJ1-2; D gene ambiguous. The CDR3 DNA reads TGTGCCAGCAGTTACTCCGGACCCACCGTCTTAGGGTACTACTATGGCTACACCTTC. Its protein product is CASSYSGPTVLGYYYGYTF.